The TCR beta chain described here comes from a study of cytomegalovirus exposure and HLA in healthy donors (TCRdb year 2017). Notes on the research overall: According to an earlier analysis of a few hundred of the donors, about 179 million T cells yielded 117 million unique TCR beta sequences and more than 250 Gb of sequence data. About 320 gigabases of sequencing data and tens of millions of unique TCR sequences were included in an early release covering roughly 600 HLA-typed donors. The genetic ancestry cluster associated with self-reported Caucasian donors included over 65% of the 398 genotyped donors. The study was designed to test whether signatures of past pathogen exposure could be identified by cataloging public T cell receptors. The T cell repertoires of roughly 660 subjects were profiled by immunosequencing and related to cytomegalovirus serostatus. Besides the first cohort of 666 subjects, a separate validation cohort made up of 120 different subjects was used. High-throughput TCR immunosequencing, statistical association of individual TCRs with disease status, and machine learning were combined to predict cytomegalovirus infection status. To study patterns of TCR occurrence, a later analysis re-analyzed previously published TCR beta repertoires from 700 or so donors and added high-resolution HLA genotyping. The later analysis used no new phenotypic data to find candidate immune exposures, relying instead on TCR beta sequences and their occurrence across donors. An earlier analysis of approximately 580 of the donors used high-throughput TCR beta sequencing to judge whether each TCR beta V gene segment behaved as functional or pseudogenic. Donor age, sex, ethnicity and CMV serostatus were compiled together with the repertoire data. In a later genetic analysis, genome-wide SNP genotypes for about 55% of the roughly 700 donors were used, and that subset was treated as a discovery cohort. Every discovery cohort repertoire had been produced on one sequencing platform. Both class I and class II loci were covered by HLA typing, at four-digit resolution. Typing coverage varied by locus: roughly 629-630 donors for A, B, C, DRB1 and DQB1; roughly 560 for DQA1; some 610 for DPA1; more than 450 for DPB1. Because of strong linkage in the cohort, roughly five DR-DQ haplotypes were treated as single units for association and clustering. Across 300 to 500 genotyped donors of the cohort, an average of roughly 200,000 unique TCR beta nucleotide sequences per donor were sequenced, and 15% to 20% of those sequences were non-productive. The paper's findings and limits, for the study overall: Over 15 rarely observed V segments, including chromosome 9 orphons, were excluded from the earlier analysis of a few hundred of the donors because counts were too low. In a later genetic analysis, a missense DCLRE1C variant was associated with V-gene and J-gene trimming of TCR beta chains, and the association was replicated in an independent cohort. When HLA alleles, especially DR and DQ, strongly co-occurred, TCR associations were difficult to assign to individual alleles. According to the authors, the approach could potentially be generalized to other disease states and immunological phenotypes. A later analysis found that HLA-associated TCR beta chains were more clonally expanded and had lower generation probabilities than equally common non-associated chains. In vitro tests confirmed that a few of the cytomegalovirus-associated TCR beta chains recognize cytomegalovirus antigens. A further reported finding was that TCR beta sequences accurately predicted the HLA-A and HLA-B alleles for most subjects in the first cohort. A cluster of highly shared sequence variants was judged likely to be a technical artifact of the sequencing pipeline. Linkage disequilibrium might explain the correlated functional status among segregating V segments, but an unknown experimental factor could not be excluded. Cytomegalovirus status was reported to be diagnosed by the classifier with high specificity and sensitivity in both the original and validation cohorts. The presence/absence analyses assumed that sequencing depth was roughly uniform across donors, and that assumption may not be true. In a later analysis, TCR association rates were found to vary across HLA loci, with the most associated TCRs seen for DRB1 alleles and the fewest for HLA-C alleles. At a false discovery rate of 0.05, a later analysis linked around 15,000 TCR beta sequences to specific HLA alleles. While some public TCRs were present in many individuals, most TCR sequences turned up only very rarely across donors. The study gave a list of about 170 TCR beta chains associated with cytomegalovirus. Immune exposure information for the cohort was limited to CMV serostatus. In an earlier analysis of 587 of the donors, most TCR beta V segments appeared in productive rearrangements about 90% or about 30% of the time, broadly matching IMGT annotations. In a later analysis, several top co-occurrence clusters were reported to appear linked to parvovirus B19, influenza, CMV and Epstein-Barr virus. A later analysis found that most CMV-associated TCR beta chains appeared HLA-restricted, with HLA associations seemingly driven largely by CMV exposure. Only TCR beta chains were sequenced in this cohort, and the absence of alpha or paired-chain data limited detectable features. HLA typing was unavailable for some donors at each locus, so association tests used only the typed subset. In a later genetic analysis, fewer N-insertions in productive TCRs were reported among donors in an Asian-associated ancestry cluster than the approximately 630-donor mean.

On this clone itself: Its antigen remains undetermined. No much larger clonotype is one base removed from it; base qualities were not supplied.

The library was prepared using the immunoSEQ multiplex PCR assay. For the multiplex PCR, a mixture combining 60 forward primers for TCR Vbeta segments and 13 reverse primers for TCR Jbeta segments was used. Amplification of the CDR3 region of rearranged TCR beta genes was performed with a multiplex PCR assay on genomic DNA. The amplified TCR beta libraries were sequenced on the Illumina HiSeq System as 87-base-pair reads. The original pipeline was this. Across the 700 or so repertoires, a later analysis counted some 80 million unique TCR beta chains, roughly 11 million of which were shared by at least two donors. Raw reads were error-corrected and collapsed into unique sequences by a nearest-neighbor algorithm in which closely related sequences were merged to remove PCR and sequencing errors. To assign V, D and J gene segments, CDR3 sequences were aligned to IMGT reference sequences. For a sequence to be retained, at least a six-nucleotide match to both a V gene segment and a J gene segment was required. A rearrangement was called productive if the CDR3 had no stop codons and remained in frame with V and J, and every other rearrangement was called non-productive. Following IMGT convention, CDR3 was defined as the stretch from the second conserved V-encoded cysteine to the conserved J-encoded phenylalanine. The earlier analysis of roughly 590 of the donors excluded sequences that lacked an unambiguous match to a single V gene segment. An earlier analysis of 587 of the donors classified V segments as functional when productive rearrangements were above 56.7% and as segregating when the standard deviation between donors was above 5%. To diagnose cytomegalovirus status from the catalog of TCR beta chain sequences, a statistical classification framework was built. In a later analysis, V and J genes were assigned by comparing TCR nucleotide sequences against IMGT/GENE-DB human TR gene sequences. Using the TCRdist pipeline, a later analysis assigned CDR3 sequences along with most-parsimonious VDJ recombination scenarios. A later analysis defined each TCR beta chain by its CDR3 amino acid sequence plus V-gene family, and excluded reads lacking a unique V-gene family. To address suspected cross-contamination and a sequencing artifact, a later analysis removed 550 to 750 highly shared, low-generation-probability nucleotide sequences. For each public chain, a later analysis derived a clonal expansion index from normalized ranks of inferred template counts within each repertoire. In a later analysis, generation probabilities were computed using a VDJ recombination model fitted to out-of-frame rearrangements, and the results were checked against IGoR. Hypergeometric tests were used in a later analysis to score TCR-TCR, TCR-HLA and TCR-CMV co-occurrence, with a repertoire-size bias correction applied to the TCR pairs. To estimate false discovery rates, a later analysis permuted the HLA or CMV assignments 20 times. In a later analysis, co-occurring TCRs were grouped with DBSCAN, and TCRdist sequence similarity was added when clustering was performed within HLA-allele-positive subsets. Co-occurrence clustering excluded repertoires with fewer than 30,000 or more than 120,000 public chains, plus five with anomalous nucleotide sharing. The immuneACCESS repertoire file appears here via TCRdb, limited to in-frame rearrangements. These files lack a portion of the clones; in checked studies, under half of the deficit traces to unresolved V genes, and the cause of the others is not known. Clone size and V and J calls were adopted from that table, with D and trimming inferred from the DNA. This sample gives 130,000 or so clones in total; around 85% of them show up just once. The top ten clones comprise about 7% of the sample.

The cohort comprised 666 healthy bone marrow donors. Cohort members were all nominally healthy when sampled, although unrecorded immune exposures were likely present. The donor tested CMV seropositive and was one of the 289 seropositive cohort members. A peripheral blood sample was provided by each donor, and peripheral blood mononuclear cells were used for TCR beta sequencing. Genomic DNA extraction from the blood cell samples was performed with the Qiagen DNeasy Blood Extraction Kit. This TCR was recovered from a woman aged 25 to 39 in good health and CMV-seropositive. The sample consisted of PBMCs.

The bases read TGTGCCAGCAGTTTCCCAGAGTCGTGGCGGACTGAAGCTTTCTTT. Its product reads: CASSFPESWRTEAFF. The chain links TRBV28 with TRBJ1-1, with the D gene uncertain. The trim is 3 bases for V and 5 bases for J, with a gap of 16 bases between the germline ends. The germline V gene specifies MDHEN as CDR1 and SYDVKM as CDR2. The CDR3 starts with the cysteine, ends with the phenylalanine, and has 15 residues. Only CDR3 DNA remains: 45 bases, in frame from the first base.